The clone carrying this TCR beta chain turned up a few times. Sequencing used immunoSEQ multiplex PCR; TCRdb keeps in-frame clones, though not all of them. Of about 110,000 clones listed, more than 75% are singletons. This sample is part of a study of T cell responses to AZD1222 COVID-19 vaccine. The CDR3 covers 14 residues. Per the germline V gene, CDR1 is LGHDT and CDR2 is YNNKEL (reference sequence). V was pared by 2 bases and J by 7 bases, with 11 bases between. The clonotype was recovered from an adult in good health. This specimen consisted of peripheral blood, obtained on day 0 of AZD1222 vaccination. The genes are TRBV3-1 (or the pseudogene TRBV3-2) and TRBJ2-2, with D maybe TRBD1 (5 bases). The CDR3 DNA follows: TGTGCCAGCAGCCAACTCAGGGATTTCGGGGAGCTGTTTTTT. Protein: CASSQLRDFGELFF.